A selection of T cell receptor beta chains follows, all from one sample in a study of graft-versus-host responses after intestinal transplantation. Profiled with immunoSEQ multiplex PCR; TCRdb holds only in-frame clones, not every one. The table lists roughly 38,000 clones, 85% to 95% of them singletons. Which antigens these TCRs recognize remains unknown. Sequencing used unstimulated CD8+ T cells sorted from spleen or lymph node cells, obtained before transplant. These receptors originate from a human donor who was the organ donor for an intestinal transplant. Both conserved end residues are part of each CDR3.

V gene,CDR3 protein
TRBV27,CASSLSRSYEQYF
TRBV5-1,CASSWTVGYEQYF
TRBV7-2,CASSSGVTDTQYF
TRBV9,CASSPRAGGGAYEQYF
TRBV6-6,CASSYTYTGPEAFF
TRBV7-2,CASSPPGPRPYEQYF
TRBV4-2,CASSQDPTRTSGRAEGTQYF
TRBV29-1,CSVEAGTVEAFF
TRBV5-4,CASNRGTDTQYF
TRBV5-4,CASSLRESSYEQYF
TRBV9,CASSPGGYEQYF
TRBV11-2,CASSLAGGTDREQYF
TRBV25-1,CASSPNLGTLYNEQFF
TRBV29-1,CSVEEEPSGLAVTSYNEQFF
TRBV29-1,CSVPGREQFF
TRBV29-1,CSVPDRGVDTQYF
TRBV28,CASSLRFFPYEQYF
TRBV4-2,CASSQGSFREDYGYTF
TRBV19,CASSSDRGLSYEQYF
TRBV4-3,CASSQEQGELYEQYF
TRBV9,CASSVGTGRNEQYF
TRBV7-9,CASSPTGNNQPQHF
TRBV27,CASSFRGASTDTQYF